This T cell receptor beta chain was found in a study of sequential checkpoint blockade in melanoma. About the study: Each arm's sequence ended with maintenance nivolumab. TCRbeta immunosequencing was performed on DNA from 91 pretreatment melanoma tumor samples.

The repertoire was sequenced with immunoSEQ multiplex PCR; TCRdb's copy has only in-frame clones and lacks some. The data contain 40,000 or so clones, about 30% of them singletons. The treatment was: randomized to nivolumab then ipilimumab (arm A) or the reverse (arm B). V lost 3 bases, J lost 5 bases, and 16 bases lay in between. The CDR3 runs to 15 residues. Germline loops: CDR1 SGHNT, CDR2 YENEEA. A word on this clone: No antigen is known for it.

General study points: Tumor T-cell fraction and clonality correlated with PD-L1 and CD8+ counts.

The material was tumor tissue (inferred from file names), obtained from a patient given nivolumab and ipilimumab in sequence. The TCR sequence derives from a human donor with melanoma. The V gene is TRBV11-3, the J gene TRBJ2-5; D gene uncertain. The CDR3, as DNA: TGTGCCAGCAGCTTTTCTCTTACACCGAAGGAGACCCAGTACTTC. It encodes CASSFSLTPKETQYF.